This entry describes one TCR beta chain. Its antigen remains unknown. The sample comes from a study of CD8 T cells in ankylosing spondylitis. Study-wide points: Significant enrichment of disease-linked clones was reportedly seen in matched ankylosing spondylitis synovial fluid. A subset of motif variants has previously been described in the synovial fluid and blood of reactive arthritis. In ankylosing spondylitis blood, a motif of roughly 8 highly homologous TCR beta variants appeared characteristic. CD8+ cells made up the disease-linked clones, which were relatively rare in peripheral blood.

Germline V gene sequence: CDR1 SGHTS, CDR2 YDEGEE. V was pared by 4 bases and J by 2 bases, with 12 bases between. This CDR3 has 14 residues. From the 5' RACE reads, TCRdb called clonotypes with MiXCR, one entry per CDR3 protein. The repertoire holds some 700,000 distinct CDR3 sequences, with 15% to 20% as singletons. This chain joins TRBV5-8 and TRBJ2-5, with a possible D match to TRBD1 (6 bases). The sample was blood, either unsorted or a sorted T cell fraction (not recorded which). This TCR came from a male donor with ankylosing spondylitis. Here the CDR3 DNA reads TGTGCCAGCAGCCAATACAGGGTTCAAGAGACCCAGTACTTC. Translating gives CASSQYRVQETQYF.